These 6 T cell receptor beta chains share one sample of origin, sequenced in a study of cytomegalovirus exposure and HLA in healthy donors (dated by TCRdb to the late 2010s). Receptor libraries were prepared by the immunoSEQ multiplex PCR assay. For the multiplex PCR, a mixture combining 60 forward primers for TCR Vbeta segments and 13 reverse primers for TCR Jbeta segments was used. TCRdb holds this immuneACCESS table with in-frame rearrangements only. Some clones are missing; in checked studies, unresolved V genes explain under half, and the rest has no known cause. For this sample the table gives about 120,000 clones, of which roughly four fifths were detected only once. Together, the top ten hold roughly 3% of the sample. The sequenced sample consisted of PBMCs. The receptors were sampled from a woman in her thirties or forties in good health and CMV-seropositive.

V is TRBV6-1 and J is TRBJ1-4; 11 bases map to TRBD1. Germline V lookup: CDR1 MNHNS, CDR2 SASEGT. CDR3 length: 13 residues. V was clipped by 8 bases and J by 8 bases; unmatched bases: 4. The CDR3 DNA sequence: TGTGCCAGCCGGGACAGGGGGGAAGAAAAACTGTTTTTT. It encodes CASRDRGEEKLFF.

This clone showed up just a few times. CDR3 region: CASSYGAGAYGYTF. CDR3 coding DNA: TGTGCCAGCAGTTATGGCGCTGGGGCCTATGGCTACACCTTC. This chain uses TRBV6-5 with TRBJ1-2; D is perhaps TRBD1 (5 bases). V was clipped by 3 bases and J by 4 bases, with 12 bases between them. The CDR3 extends over 14 amino acids. Germline CDR1 and CDR2: MNHEY and SVGAGI.

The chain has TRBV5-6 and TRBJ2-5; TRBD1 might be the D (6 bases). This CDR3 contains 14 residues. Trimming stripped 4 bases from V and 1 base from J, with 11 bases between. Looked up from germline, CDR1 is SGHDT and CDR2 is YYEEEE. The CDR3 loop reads CASSGSGVQETQYF. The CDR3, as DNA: TGTGCCAGCAGCGGCTCAGGGGTCCAAGAGACCCAGTACTTC.

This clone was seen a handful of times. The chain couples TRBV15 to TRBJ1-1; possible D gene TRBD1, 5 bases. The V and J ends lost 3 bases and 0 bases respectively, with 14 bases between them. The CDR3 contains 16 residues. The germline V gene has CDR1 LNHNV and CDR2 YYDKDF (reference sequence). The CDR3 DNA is TGTGCCACCAGCAGGGGAACAGGCTTCATGAACACTGAAGCTTTCTTT. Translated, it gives CATSRGTGFMNTEAFF.

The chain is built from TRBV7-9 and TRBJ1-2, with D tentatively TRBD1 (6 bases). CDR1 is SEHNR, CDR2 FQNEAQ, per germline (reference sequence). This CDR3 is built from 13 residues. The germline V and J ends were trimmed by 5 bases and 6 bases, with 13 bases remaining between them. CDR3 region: CASSTGQSDGYTF. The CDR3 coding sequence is TGTGCCAGCAGCACTGGACAGTCGGATGGCTACACCTTC.

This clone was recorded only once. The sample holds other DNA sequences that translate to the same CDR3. This chain's CDR3 is CASSVGAGTEAFF. CDR3 nucleotides: TGTGCCAGCAGCGTAGGGGCAGGGACTGAAGCTTTCTTT. This chain uses TRBV9 with TRBJ1-1; a possible D gene is TRBD1 (5 bases). The CDR3 sequence is 13 residues long. V was trimmed by 0 bases and J by 5 bases, leaving 8 bases between them. The germline gives CDR1 SGDLS, CDR2 YYNGEE.